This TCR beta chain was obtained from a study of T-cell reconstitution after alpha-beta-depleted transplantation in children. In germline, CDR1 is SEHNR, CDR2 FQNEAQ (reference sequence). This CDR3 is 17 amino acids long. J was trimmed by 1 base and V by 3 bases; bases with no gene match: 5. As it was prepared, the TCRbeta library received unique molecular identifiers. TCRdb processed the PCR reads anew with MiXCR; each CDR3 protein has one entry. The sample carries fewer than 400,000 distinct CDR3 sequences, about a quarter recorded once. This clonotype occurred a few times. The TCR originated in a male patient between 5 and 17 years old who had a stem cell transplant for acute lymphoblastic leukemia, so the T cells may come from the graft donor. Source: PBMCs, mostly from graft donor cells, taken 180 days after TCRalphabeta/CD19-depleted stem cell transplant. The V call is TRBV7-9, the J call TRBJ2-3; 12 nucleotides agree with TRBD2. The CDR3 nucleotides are TGTGCCAGCAGCTTCAGACTAGCGGGAGCGGGCACAGATACGCAGTATTTT. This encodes CASSFRLAGAGTDTQYF.